The table lists the clone carrying this T cell receptor (beta chain) with a few counts. Its antigen remains unknown. The data originate from a study of blood T cells in healthy people across ages. Study outcomes and limitations: Long-lived and aged donors differed, with more naive CD4+ cells and higher diversity in the long-lived. The study lacked donor CMV status, which possibly confounded expanded clonotype changes.

The use of a sample-barcoded 5' primer and a J-beta primer mix characterized a second PCR of about 7 to 12 cycles. Every cDNA was tagged by a template-switch adaptor with 12 random nucleotides. TCRdb re-called the 5' RACE reads with MiXCR, one entry per CDR3 protein. The sample records around 1.5 million distinct CDR3 sequences, about 31% being singletons. Germline V gives CDR1 SGHRS, CDR2 YFSETQ. The length of the CDR3 is 16 residues. V shed 3 bases, J shed 4 bases, and the junction held 11 bases outside the gene matches. This rearrangement joins TRBV5-1 to TRBJ1-2, with 8 bases fitting TRBD1. Sequencing used blood. The TCR originated in a woman aged 30 to 39 in good health. CDR3 sequence: CASSSTGTGRFYGYTF. The CDR3 DNA reads TGCGCCAGCAGCTCGACCGGGACAGGCCGTTTCTATGGCTACACCTTC.